This TCR beta chain was sequenced during a study of T cell responses to AZD1222 COVID-19 vaccine. The protocol was immunoSEQ multiplex PCR, while the TCRdb copy is restricted to in-frame clones and leaves out a portion. The sample lists about 120,000 clones, about 90% seen once, with around 8.6% in the top ten. This clone has just one count. Trimming left V 5 bases short and J 4 bases short, with 9 bases between. The CDR3 loop spans 13 amino acids. The germline CDR1 and CDR2 sequences are MNHEY and SMNVEV (reference sequence). V gene TRBV27 combines with J gene TRBJ1-5; possible D gene TRBD1, 6 bases. The sample was peripheral blood, taken on day 0 of AZD1222 vaccination. This TCR derives from an adult in good health. The DNA of the CDR3 is TGTGCCAGCAGTAAAGGGGGAAATCAGCCCCAGCATTTT. It translates to CASSKGGNQPQHF.